The TCR beta chain under discussion was sequenced for a study of post-analysis software for immune sequencing data. Study observations and caveats: TRBV segments more frequent in patients than in controls numbered a few and included TRBV5-6, TRBV5-1 and TRBV20-1. Multiple sclerosis was associated with a significant reduction in normalized Chao1 diversity relative to controls.

This clonotype was detected a few times. Antigen unknown. The V gene's germline CDR1 is SGHRS and CDR2 YFSETQ. V shed 3 bases and J shed 0 bases, with 7 bases lying between them. The CDR3 covers 13 residues. Prepared libraries of TCR beta cDNA carried unique molecular identifiers. T cells numbering roughly 0.85 to 11 million yielded roughly 0.5 million cDNA molecules. TCRdb processed the PCR reads anew with MiXCR; each CDR3 protein has one entry. In the table there are 150,000 to 200,000 distinct CDR3 sequences, around 34% of which are singletons. The sample here was blood, taken after autologous hematopoietic stem cell transplantation. This sequence originates from a girl aged 10-17 years with multiple sclerosis. The rearrangement uses TRBV5-1 and TRBJ2-7; tentatively, D is TRBD2 (6 bases). In DNA form, the CDR3 reads TGCGCCAGCAGCTGGGGGGACTCCTACGAGCAGTACTTC. Translation gives CASSWGDSYEQYF.